This T cell receptor beta chain was profiled in a study of Ad26.COV2.S vaccination and SARS-CoV-2 variants. Findings and limits, study-wide: Reportedly, after vaccination the spike-specific CD8+ and CD4+ T cell responses displayed substantial breadth.

Only in-frame clones appear in the TCRdb table, and some are missing; sequencing was by immunoSEQ multiplex PCR. The top ten clones hold roughly 3.6% of a sample with roughly 320,000 clones, 87% of them seen once. The CDR3 contains 15 residues. V trimming: 5 bases; J trimming: 3 bases; junction bases outside the gene matches: 10. CDR1 is SGHRS, CDR2 YFSETQ, per germline. The treatment here: some 20 received Ad26.COV2.S at low or high dose, single or two shots; several received placebo; per-sample allocation not given. Sampling was performed 63 days after the first vaccine or placebo injection. The vaccine delivered Wuhan-strain SARS-CoV-2 spike through an Ad26 vector. About this clone: As yet, its antigen is unknown.

The TCR comes from a person between 18 and 60 years old who received the Ad26.COV2.S COVID-19 vaccine or a placebo. Specimen: peripheral blood, collected in a trial of Ad26.COV2.S vaccine versus placebo. The V gene is TRBV5-1, the J gene TRBJ1-2; 7 positions match TRBD1. Written as DNA, the CDR3 is TGCGCCAGCAGGGTGGGACAGCTAACTGACTATGGCTACACCTTC. This codes for CASRVGQLTDYGYTF. The entire variable domain, with the rest obtained from reference TRBV5-1 and TRBJ1-2, is as follows: KAGVTQTPRYLIKTRGQQVTLSCSPISGHRSVSWYQQTPGQGLQFLFEYFSETQRNKGNFPGRFSGRQFSNSRSEMNVSTLELGDSALYLCASRVGQLTDYGYTFGSGTRLTVV.